The clone carrying this TCR beta chain was seen just once. Sequencing used immunoSEQ multiplex PCR; TCRdb keeps in-frame clones, though not all of them. The table has tens of thousands of clones, 90% seen once. The length of the CDR3 is 13 residues. Unmatched junction bases numbered 7, after V lost 5 bases and J lost 8 bases. The data are from a study of T cell responses to AZD1222 COVID-19 vaccine. This TCR was recovered from an adult who received the AZD1222 COVID-19 vaccine. The starting material was peripheral blood, obtained 28 days after the second AZD1222 dose. V gene TRBV12-3 or TRBV12-4 combines with J gene TRBJ1-2, with 8 nucleotides matching TRBD1. For the CDR3, the DNA is TGTGCCAGCAGTCTTCAGGGGGCTGAAGGCTACACCTTC. Amino acids: CASSLQGAEGYTF.